The 5 T cell receptor beta chains presented below share a single source sample, sequenced in a study of T cells expressing NK-cell markers. Following a re-call of the 5' RACE reads, TCRdb has one entry per CDR3 protein and lacks DNA. Here the sample table reports roughly 390,000 distinct CDR3 sequences. The sample comprised blood T cells: a sorted CD56 or NKG2C T cell subset, CD4+ or CD8+ T cells, or bulk PBMC T cells (not recorded which). These receptors all stem from a man aged 18-69 years in good health.

The V and J genes are TRBV7-8 and TRBJ1-5. CDR1 is SGHVS, CDR2 FQNEAQ, per germline. This CDR3 is built from 14 residues. CDR3 sequence reads: CASSFQAYNQPQHF.

The V call is TRBV7-9, the J call TRBJ2-4; lacking DNA, the TRBD1 call made by TCRdb goes unchecked. This CDR3 has 15 residues. CDR1 and CDR2 from the germline V gene are SEHNR and FQNEAQ (reference sequence). The chain's CDR3 is CASSPLIEGLGIQYF.

The rearrangement links TRBV7-9 to TRBJ2-2; no DNA is available, so the TRBD1 call from TCRdb remains unchecked. CDR3 length equals 15 residues. Germline CDR1 is SEHNR and CDR2 is FQNEAQ (reference sequence). This chain's CDR3 is CASSLSPVSAGELFF.

V is TRBV7-2 and J is TRBJ2-7; TCRdb's D call of TRBD1 is untestable without DNA. The CDR3 covers 16 residues. Per germline, CDR1 SGHTA and CDR2 FQGNSA. The CDR3 loop is CASTIAATGAPYEQYF.

This chain links TRBV3-1 with TRBJ2-1; without DNA, the TCRdb call of TRBD1 cannot be checked. CDR1 LGHDT and CDR2 YNNKEL come from the germline V gene (reference sequence). The CDR3 loop spans 14 amino acids. CDR3 sequence reads: CASSTTGNYNEQFF.